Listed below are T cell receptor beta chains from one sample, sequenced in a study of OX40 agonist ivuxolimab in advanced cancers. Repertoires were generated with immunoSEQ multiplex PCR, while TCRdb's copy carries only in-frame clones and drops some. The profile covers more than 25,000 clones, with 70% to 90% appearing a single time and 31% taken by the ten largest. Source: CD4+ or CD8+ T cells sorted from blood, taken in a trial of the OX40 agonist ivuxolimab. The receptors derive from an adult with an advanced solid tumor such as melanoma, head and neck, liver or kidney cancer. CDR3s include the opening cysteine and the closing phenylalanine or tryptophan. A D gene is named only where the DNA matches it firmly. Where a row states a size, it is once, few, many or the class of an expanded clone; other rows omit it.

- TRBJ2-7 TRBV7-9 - TGTGCCAGCAGCTTAGCTGGGCGGAGCTCCTACGAGCAGTACTTC CASSLAGRSSYEQYF
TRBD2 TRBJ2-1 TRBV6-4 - TGTGCCAGCAGCCTCGGGACTAGCGGCGACAATGAGCAGTTCTTC CASSLGTSGDNEQFF
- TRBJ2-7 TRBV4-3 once TGCGCCAGCAGCCAAGAGTGGCTCTCCTACGAGCAGTACTTC CASSQEWLSYEQYF
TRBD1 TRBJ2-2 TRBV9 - TGTGCCAGCAGCGTTCCCACGGGACAGGGGACGAACACCGGGGAGCTGTTTTTT CASSVPTGQGTNTGELFF
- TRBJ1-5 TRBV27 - TGTGCCAGCAGTGATCGACCCAGTGGGGATCAGCCCCAGCATTTT CASSDRPSGDQPQHF
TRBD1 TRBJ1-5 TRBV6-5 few TGTGCCAGCAGTTTCAGGGGGGATCAGCCCCAGCATTTT CASSFRGDQPQHF
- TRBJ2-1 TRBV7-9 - TGTGCCAGCAGCTTAGCGGGGCTTGAGCAGTTCTTC CASSLAGLEQFF
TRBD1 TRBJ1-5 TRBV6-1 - TGTGCCAGCAGTGATGCCGCCCGACAGGGGCCATCACAGCCCCAGCATTTT CASSDAARQGPSQPQHF
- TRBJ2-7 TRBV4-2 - TGTGCCAGCAGCTTGGCGGGGTCAGGGAGTCAACACGAGCAGTACTTC CASSLAGSGSQHEQYF
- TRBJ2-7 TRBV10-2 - TGCGCCAGCAGTGACAGTTTCTACGAGCAGTACTTC CASSDSFYEQYF
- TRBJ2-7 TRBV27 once TGTGCCAGCAGTGCGGTAGGGGGTGGGTACGAGCAGTACTTC CASSAVGGGYEQYF
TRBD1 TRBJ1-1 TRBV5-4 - TGTGCCAGCAGCCCGGACAGGGGGACGGGAAAGGCTGAAGCTTTCTTT CASSPDRGTGKAEAFF